Presented here are 21 T cell receptor beta chains from one specimen sequenced in a study of T cell responses to AZD1222 COVID-19 vaccine. The repertoire was sequenced with immunoSEQ multiplex PCR; TCRdb's copy has only in-frame clones and lacks some. This sample has tens of thousands of clones, with about 89% found just once. The sequencing here drew on peripheral blood, taken 28 days after the second AZD1222 dose. These receptors came from an adult who received the AZD1222 COVID-19 vaccine.

This clone was observed a few times. This chain links TRBV2 with TRBJ1-4; D not certain. This CDR3 has 11 residues. Trimming cost V 1 base and J 11 bases, with 5 bases left between them. Germline V gene data show CDR1 as SNHLY and CDR2 as FYNNEI. CDR3 nucleotide sequence: TGTGCCAGCAGTGAAGTGGACAAACTGTTTTTT. Protein: CASSEVDKLFF.

The chain is built from TRBV9 and TRBJ1-3; D not resolved. Between the trimmed V and J ends, which lost 0 bases and 0 bases, there was a span of 7 bases. The CDR3 consists of 15 residues. From germline, CDR1 is SGDLS and CDR2 YYNGEE. In DNA form, the CDR3 reads TGTGCCAGCAGCGTAGGGACTTTCTCTGGAAACACCATATATTTT. Its protein is CASSVGTFSGNTIYF.

This chain joins TRBV11-2 and TRBJ2-3; 7 bases are a match to TRBD2. V dropped 2 bases and J dropped 0; count of bases not matched to a gene: 5. The CDR3 covers 16 residues. Germline CDR1 and CDR2: SGHAT and FQNNGV. The DNA of the CDR3 is TGTGCCAGCAGCTTAACTGCGGGAGTTAGCACAGATACGCAGTATTTT. Translating gives CASSLTAGVSTDTQYF.

The chain uses TRBV7-2 and TRBJ1-2; TRBD1 agrees at 10 bases. This CDR3 is built from 16 residues. CDR1 is SGHTA, CDR2 FQGNSA, per germline. The ends lost 5 bases at V and 4 bases at J; junction bases unmatched: 10. CDR3 amino acids: CASSAGQGGLSYGYTF. CDR3 nucleotide sequence: TGTGCCAGCAGCGCCGGACAGGGGGGGTTGAGCTATGGCTACACCTTC.

The rearrangement joins TRBV11-2 to TRBJ1-1, with a weak D call TRBD1 (5 bases). Germline CDR1 SGHAT, CDR2 FQNNGV. This CDR3 contains 14 residues. V was shortened by 7 bases and J by 2 bases, with 14 bases between the two germline ends. CDR3 protein: CASTLGPRNTEAFF. The CDR3, as DNA: TGTGCCAGCACCCTGGGACCGAGAAACACTGAAGCTTTCTTT.

The chain recombines TRBV9 with TRBJ1-3; D is possibly TRBD1 (5 bases). The V end lost 0 bases, the J end lost 5 bases, and 12 bases lay between the germline ends. The CDR3 consists of 15 residues. CDR1 is SGDLS and CDR2 is YYNGEE in the germline V gene. The CDR3: CASSVGGDRRNTIYF. The CDR3 nucleotides are TGTGCCAGCAGCGTAGGAGGGGATAGGCGAAACACCATATATTTT.

The chain joins TRBV28 to TRBJ1-5; 7 bases match TRBD1. CDR1 is MDHEN, CDR2 SYDVKM, per germline. The V segment lost 6 bases and the J segment 5 bases; nucleotides outside the gene matches: 1. The length of the CDR3 is 12 residues. DNA of the CDR3: TGTGCCAGCAGGCAGGGGGATCAGCCCCAGCATTTT. It specifies CASRQGDQPQHF.

The chain links TRBV20-1 to TRBJ2-4; D is perhaps TRBD1 (6 bases). The CDR3 has 11 amino acids. CDR1 is DFQATT and CDR2 is SNEGSKA in the germline V gene (reference sequence). Trimming cost V 5 bases and J 6 bases, with 8 bases left between them. CDR3 residues: CSAQQGNIQYF. CDR3 in DNA: TGCAGTGCTCAACAGGGAAACATTCAGTACTTC.

V usage is TRBV12-3 or TRBV12-4 and J usage is TRBJ1-2; weak D call: TRBD1 (6 bases). This CDR3 comprises 13 residues. V was pared by 4 bases and J by 7 bases, with 13 bases between. The DNA for the CDR3 is TGTGCCAGCAGTTCCCCCTACAGGGCTGGCTACACCTTC. Protein sequence: CASSSPYRAGYTF.

This chain joins TRBV9 and TRBJ2-7, with D hard to call. The CDR3 consists of 10 residues. CDR1 is SGDLS and CDR2 is YYNGEE in the germline V gene. Trimming cost V 4 bases and J 6 bases, with 5 bases left between them. DNA for the CDR3: TGTGCCAGCAGCATTTCCGAGCAGTACTTC. Translated, it gives CASSISEQYF.

The V call is TRBV24-1, the J call TRBJ2-3, with 7 bases fitting TRBD2. The length of the CDR3 is 15 residues. Trimming took 2 bases from V and 6 from J; bases not matched to a gene: 7. CDR1 is KGHDR and CDR2 is SFDVKD in the germline V gene. CDR3 in amino acids: CATSDWTRSGDTQYF. DNA for the CDR3: TGTGCCACCAGTGATTGGACTAGAAGTGGGGATACGCAGTATTTT.

The V call is TRBV5-4, the J call TRBJ1-3; D is uncertain. The CDR3 runs 14 residues. CDR1 is SGHNT and CDR2 is YYREEE in the germline V gene (reference sequence). Trimming removed 5 bases at V and 1 base at J, with 10 bases between. The CDR3 coding sequence is TGTGCCAGCAGGGACCCAAAATCTGGAAACACCATATATTTT. It is translated as CASRDPKSGNTIYF.

This clone was counted a few times. This sequence joins TRBV7-8 and TRBJ1-2, with a weak D call TRBD1 (6 bases). Germline assignment: CDR1 SGHVS and CDR2 FQNEAQ. V was shortened by 5 bases and J by 3 bases, with 16 bases between the two germline ends. The CDR3 loop spans 15 amino acids. CDR3 region: CASSINRVRDYGYTF. CDR3 nucleotides: TGTGCCAGCAGCATAAACAGGGTTAGAGACTATGGCTACACCTTC.

V usage is TRBV30 and J usage is TRBJ1-1; 8 nucleotides match TRBD1. Losses at the gene ends were 5 bases for V and 0 bases for J; bases not matched to a gene: 8. The CDR3 length is 15 residues. Per the germline V gene, CDR1 is GTSNPN and CDR2 is SVGIG (reference sequence). This CDR3 is CAWSTGGGMNTEAFF. In nucleotides, the CDR3 is TGTGCCTGGTCCACAGGGGGAGGCATGAACACTGAAGCTTTCTTT.

The V call is TRBV6-5, the J call TRBJ1-5; no clear D gene. CDR1 is MNHEY, CDR2 SVGAGI, per germline. This CDR3 is 14 amino acids long. V dropped 6 bases and J dropped 2 bases, with 11 bases sitting between them. For the CDR3, the DNA is TGTGCCAGCAGCCGGTCTATTGGCAATCAGCCCCAGCATTTT. Its translation: CASSRSIGNQPQHF.

This chain links TRBV4-1 with TRBJ1-1; 7 bases match TRBD1. The germline V gene has CDR1 MGHRA and CDR2 YSYEKL. This CDR3 has 15 amino acids. V lost 4 bases, J lost 1 base, and 6 bases stayed unmatched. In DNA form, the CDR3 reads TGCGCCAGCAGCCCAATGGGACAGCCGAACACTGAAGCTTTCTTT. As protein: CASSPMGQPNTEAFF.

For this clone: Other DNA sequences in the same sample also yield this CDR3. This chain connects TRBV5-1 to TRBJ2-1, with TRBD1 matching over 8 bases. From germline, CDR1 is SGHRS and CDR2 YFSETQ. The CDR3 has 15 amino acids. V lost 2 bases to trimming and J lost 1 base; unmatched junction nucleotides: 2. The CDR3 DNA reads TGCGCCAGCAGCTTAACAGGGGGGTCCTACAATGAGCAGTTCTTC. The encoded protein is CASSLTGGSYNEQFF.

The V and J genes are TRBV29-1 and TRBJ1-1, with a tentative D call TRBD1 (6 bases). The germline CDR1 and CDR2 sequences are SQVTM and ANQGSEA. The V end was cut by 5 bases, the J end by 1 base, with 14 bases between. The CDR3 has 14 residues. CDR3 amino acids: CSVRVGTKNTEAFF. The CDR3 nucleotides read TGCAGCGTTAGGGTCGGGACAAAGAACACTGAAGCTTTCTTT.

This chain uses TRBV24-1 with TRBJ2-3; 12 bases fit TRBD2. The CDR3 covers 16 residues. V dropped 5 bases and J dropped 0; count of bases not matched to a gene: 2. CDR1 is KGHDR and CDR2 is SFDVKD in the germline V gene. The CDR3 DNA reads TGTGCCACCAGTGCTGGACTAGCGGGGAGCACAGATACGCAGTATTTT. This encodes CATSAGLAGSTDTQYF.

As for this clone: A read error may produce the germline difference seen at one junction end. The chain joins TRBV2 to TRBJ2-5, with D uncertain. CDR3 length: 10 amino acids. Germline V CDR1 and CDR2: SNHLY, FYNNEI. The CDR3 loop is CASREETQYF. In nucleotides, the CDR3 is TGTGCCAGCAGGGAAGAGACCCAGTACTTC.

The V and J genes are TRBV3-1 (or the pseudogene TRBV3-2) and TRBJ1-5, with D possibly matching TRBD1 (5 bases). Trimming removed 1 base from V and 5 bases from J, with 9 bases in between. Germline CDR1 and CDR2: LGHDT and YNNKEL (reference sequence). The CDR3 is made up of 14 amino acids. CDR3 region: CASSQGGIYQPQHF. The CDR3 DNA reads as TGTGCCAGCAGCCAAGGGGGGATTTATCAGCCCCAGCATTTT.